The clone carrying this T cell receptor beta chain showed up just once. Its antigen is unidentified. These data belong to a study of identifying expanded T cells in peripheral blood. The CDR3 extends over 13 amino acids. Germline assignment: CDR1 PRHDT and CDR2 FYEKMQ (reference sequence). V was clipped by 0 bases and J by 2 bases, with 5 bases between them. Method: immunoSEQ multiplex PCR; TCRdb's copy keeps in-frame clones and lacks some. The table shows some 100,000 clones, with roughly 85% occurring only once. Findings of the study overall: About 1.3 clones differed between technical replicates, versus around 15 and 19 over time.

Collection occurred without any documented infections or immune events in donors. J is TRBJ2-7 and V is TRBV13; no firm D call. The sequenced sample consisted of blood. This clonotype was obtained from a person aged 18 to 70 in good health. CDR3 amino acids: CASSLGRTYEQYF. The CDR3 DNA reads TGTGCCAGCAGCTTAGGCAGGACCTACGAGCAGTACTTC.